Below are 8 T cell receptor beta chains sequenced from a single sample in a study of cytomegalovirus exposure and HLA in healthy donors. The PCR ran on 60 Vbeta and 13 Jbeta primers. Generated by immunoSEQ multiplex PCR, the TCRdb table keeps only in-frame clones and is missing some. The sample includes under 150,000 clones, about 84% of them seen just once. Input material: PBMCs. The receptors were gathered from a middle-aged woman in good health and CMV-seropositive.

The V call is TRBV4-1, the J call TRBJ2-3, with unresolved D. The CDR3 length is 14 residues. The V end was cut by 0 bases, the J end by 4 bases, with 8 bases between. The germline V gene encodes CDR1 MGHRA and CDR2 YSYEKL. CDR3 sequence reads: CASSQDPRADTQYF. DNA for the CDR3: TGCGCCAGCAGCCAAGATCCTCGTGCAGATACGCAGTATTTT.

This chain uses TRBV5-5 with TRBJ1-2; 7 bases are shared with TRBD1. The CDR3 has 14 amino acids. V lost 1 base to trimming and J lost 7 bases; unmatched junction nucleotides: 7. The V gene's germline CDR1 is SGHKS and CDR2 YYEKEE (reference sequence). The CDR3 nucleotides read TGTGCCAGCAGCTTGATAGAGGGGGCGGGTGGCTACACCTTC. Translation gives CASSLIEGAGGYTF.

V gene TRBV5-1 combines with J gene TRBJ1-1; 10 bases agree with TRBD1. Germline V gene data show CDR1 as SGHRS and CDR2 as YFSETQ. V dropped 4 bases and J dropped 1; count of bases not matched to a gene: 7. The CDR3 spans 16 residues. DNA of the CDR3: TGCGCCAGCAGCCAGGGACAGGGGAGGGGGAACACTGAAGCTTTCTTT. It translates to CASSQGQGRGNTEAFF.

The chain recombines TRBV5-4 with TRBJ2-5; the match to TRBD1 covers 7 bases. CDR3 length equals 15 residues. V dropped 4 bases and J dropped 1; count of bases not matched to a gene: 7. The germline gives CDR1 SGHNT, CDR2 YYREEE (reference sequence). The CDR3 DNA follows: TGTGCCAGCAGCCCCGGGACAGCTCTCCAAGAGACCCAGTACTTC. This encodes CASSPGTALQETQYF.

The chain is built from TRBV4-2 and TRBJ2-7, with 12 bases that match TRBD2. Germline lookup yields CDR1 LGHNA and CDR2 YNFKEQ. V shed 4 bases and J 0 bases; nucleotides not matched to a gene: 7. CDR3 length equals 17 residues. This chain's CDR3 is CASSPTSSGRASYEQYF. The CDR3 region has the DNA TGTGCCAGCAGCCCGACCTCTAGCGGGAGGGCCTCCTACGAGCAGTACTTC.

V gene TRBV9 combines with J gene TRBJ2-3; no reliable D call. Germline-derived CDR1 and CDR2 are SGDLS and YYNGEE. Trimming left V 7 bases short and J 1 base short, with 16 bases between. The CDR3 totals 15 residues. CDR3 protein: CASGSQLGGTDTQYF. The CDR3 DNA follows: TGTGCCAGCGGATCTCAGCTAGGAGGCACAGATACGCAGTATTTT.

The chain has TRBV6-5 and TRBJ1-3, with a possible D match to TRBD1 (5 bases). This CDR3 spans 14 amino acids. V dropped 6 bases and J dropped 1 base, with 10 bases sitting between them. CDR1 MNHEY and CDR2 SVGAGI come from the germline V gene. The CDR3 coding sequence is TGTGCCAGCAGACATCAGGGATCTGGAAACACCATATATTTT. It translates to CASRHQGSGNTIYF.

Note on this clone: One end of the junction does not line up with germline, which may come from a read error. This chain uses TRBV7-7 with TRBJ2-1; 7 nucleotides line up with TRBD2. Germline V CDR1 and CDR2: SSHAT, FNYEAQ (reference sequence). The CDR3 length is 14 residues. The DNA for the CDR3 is TGTGCTAGCAGCTTAGGGTCCGCGGGGGATGAGCAGTTCTTC. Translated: CASSLGSAGDEQFF.